These 30 T cell receptor beta chains were all obtained from the same sample, sequenced in a study of cytomegalovirus exposure and HLA in healthy donors. PCR used 60 Vbeta primers and 13 Jbeta primers. Generated by immunoSEQ multiplex PCR, the TCRdb table keeps only in-frame clones and is missing some. The profile shows some 190,000 clones, around four fifths of them singletons. The source material was PBMCs. These receptors all stem from a boy between 2 and 10 years old in good health and CMV-seronegative.

This chain links TRBV4-1 with TRBJ1-4, with a possible D match to TRBD1 (5 bases). Germline-derived CDR1 and CDR2 are MGHRA and YSYEKL. V shed 2 bases and J shed 0 bases, with 10 bases lying between them. CDR3 length equals 16 residues. The CDR3 DNA reads as TGCGCCAGCAGCCAACGGGGGGACGCAACTAATGAAAAACTGTTTTTT. Protein sequence: CASSQRGDATNEKLFF.

V is TRBV19 and J is TRBJ2-1; 8 nucleotides match TRBD1. Germline trimming cut 5 bases from V and 0 bases from J; bases unmatched to any gene: 9. CDR1 is LNHDA, CDR2 SQIVND, per germline (reference sequence). This CDR3 region has 17 residues. CDR3 in DNA: TGTGCCAGTAGTTTCGCGACAGGGGCGAACTCCTACAATGAGCAGTTCTTC. Protein product: CASSFATGANSYNEQFF.

This chain links TRBV7-8 with TRBJ2-5, with TRBD2 matching over 10 bases. CDR3 length equals 15 residues. The V and J ends lost 1 base and 4 bases, in that order; junction bases with no gene match: 3. Looked up from germline, CDR1 is SGHVS and CDR2 is FQNEAQ. CDR3 bases: TGTGCCAGCAGCTTAGAAACTAGCGGGGTAGAGACCCAGTACTTC. Amino acid sequence: CASSLETSGVETQYF.

The chain uses TRBV6-5 and TRBJ1-4; 7 positions agree with TRBD1. Looked up from germline, CDR1 is MNHEY and CDR2 is SVGAGI. The ends lost 4 bases at V and 5 bases at J; junction bases unmatched: 7. This CDR3 is 15 amino acids long. The CDR3 is CASSSPGQPNEKLFF. CDR3 in DNA: TGTGCCAGCAGTTCTCCGGGACAGCCGAATGAAAAACTGTTTTTT.

The rearrangement uses TRBV4-1 and TRBJ1-2; D gene unclear. The CDR3 is 15 amino acids. CDR1 and CDR2 from the germline V gene are MGHRA and YSYEKL. Trimming removed 0 bases from V and 8 bases from J, with 16 bases in between. DNA of the CDR3: TGCGCCAGCAGCCAAGACCGCAATAACCTGGGCGGCTACACCTTC. Translating gives CASSQDRNNLGGYTF.

This chain joins TRBV29-1 and TRBJ2-3, with TRBD2 identical over 10 bases. V dropped 3 bases and J dropped 4; count of bases not matched to a gene: 4. Looked up from germline, CDR1 is SQVTM and CDR2 is ANQGSEA. CDR3 length: 14 amino acids. The CDR3 here is CSVEPSGRADTQYF. CDR3 DNA: TGCAGCGTTGAGCCCAGCGGGAGGGCAGATACGCAGTATTTT.

The V gene is TRBV29-1, the J gene TRBJ2-1, with 11 nucleotides matching TRBD2. This CDR3 contains 14 residues. The J segment lost 5 bases and the V segment lost 4 bases, leaving 4 bases of the junction unmatched. In germline, CDR1 is SQVTM, CDR2 ANQGSEA. The CDR3 DNA sequence: TGCAGCGTTGGGACTAGCGGGTCGCACAATGAGCAGTTCTTC. This codes for CSVGTSGSHNEQFF.

The V gene is TRBV4-3, the J gene TRBJ2-1, with TRBD1 matching over 10 bases. The germline gives CDR1 LGHNA, CDR2 YSLEER. CDR3 length: 16 residues. Trimming removed 4 bases from V and 5 bases from J; junction bases left unmatched: 8. CDR3 coding DNA: TGCGCCAGCAGCCCGTTAGGACAGGGGGTGAACAATGAGCAGTTCTTC. Protein product: CASSPLGQGVNNEQFF.

This chain connects TRBV5-1 to TRBJ2-1; D unclear. The ends were cut back, 1 base at V and 6 bases at J, with 5 bases in the middle. Germline loops: CDR1 SGHRS, CDR2 YFSETQ. The CDR3 has 12 residues. The CDR3: CASSLSSNEQFF. CDR3 DNA: TGCGCCAGCAGCTTGTCTAGCAATGAGCAGTTCTTC.

This chain links TRBV30 with TRBJ2-1, with TRBD2 identical over 12 bases. The V gene end was trimmed by 3 bases and the J gene end by 8 bases; junction bases not matched to a gene: 8. The CDR3 spans 15 residues. In germline, CDR1 is GTSNPN, CDR2 SVGIG (reference sequence). The CDR3 bases are TGTGCCTGGAGCTCCGGGACTAGCGGGTGGGATGAGCAGTTCTTC. Translated: CAWSSGTSGWDEQFF.

The chain has TRBV9 and TRBJ2-2; 7 positions match TRBD2. The J segment lost 3 bases and the V segment lost 2 bases, leaving 4 bases of the junction unmatched. Germline-derived CDR1 and CDR2 are SGDLS and YYNGEE. The CDR3 has 15 residues. CDR3 sequence: CASSVGTTYTGELFF. DNA for the CDR3: TGTGCCAGCAGCGTTGGGACTACCTACACCGGGGAGCTGTTTTTT.

The V call is TRBV6-4, the J call TRBJ2-4; 7 bases map to TRBD1. Trimming at V came to 3 bases and at J to 8 bases, leaving 4 bases not matched to a gene. CDR1 is MRHNA and CDR2 is SNTAGT in the germline V gene. CDR3 length: 13 amino acids. This chain's CDR3 is CASSETGSDIQYF. CDR3 DNA sequence: TGTGCCAGCAGTGAGACAGGGTCAGACATTCAGTACTTC.

This clone has just one count. This sequence joins TRBV6-1 and TRBJ1-3; D remains unclear. V was cut by 9 bases and J by 0 bases, with 9 bases left in between. Germline CDR1 MNHNS, CDR2 SASEGT. This CDR3 has 13 residues. CDR3: CASTPGSGNTIYF. The CDR3 nucleotides read TGTGCCAGTACTCCGGGCTCTGGAAACACCATATATTTT.

The chain couples TRBV6-1 to TRBJ2-3, with 12 bases matching TRBD2. Germline V gene data show CDR1 as MNHNS and CDR2 as SASEGT. V was pared by 7 bases and J by 6 bases, with 5 bases of the junction left unmatched. The CDR3 is 14 amino acids. The CDR3 coding sequence is TGTGCCAGCAAACTAGCGGGGGGCCCGGATACGCAGTATTTT. Translation gives CASKLAGGPDTQYF.

The chain employs TRBV7-3 and TRBJ2-7; TRBD2 aligns across 8 bases. Trimming took 1 base from V and 5 from J; bases not matched to a gene: 16. The CDR3 is 18 amino acids. The germline V gene has CDR1 SGHTA and CDR2 FQGTGA. The CDR3 coding sequence is TGTGCCAGCAGCTTAAAGGGGCGAGGGGGACTAGTCGGCGACGAGCAGTACTTC. It is translated as CASSLKGRGGLVGDEQYF.

The chain carries TRBV6-6 and TRBJ1-1; tentatively, D is TRBD1 (5 bases). V lost 7 bases, J lost 8 bases, and 23 bases lay in between. The CDR3 contains 15 residues. The germline V gene encodes CDR1 MNHNY and CDR2 SVGAGI (reference sequence). In nucleotides, the CDR3 is TGTGCCAGCAACCTCGCTGGGGGGGGAAGAGCCGAAGCTTTCTTT. Its translation: CASNLAGGGRAEAFF.

The J gene is TRBJ2-7, the V gene TRBV27, with unresolved D. The CDR3 spans 14 residues. Germline V gene sequence: CDR1 MNHEY, CDR2 SMNVEV (reference sequence). V lost 6 bases and J 3 bases, leaving 15 bases between the germline ends. CDR3 amino acids: CASRRCVGNYEQYV. For the CDR3, the DNA is TGTGCCAGCAGGAGATGCGTAGGTAACTACGAGCAGTACGTC.

This clone was detected only once. This chain joins TRBV28 and TRBJ1-1, with TRBD1 matching 8 bases. This CDR3 comprises 16 residues. Trimming removed 8 bases from V and 1 base from J; junction bases left unmatched: 12. Germline V gives CDR1 MDHEN, CDR2 SYDVKM. The CDR3 sequence: CASGSPRQGRNTEAFF. In DNA form, the CDR3 reads TGTGCCAGCGGATCTCCCCGACAGGGGAGGAACACTGAAGCTTTCTTT.

CDR3 loop: CASSELAGVGNEQFF. The CDR3 DNA is TGTGCCAGCAGTGAATTAGCGGGAGTGGGTAATGAGCAGTTCTTC. The rearrangement uses TRBV2 and TRBJ2-1, with TRBD2 matching over 9 bases. The V gene's germline CDR1 is SNHLY and CDR2 FYNNEI. The J segment lost 7 bases and the V segment lost 2 bases, leaving 6 bases of the junction unmatched. The length of the CDR3 is 15 residues.

This clone was picked up one time. The chain has TRBV19 and TRBJ1-1; D is unclear. The germline gives CDR1 LNHDA, CDR2 SQIVND (reference sequence). The CDR3 sequence is 14 residues long. V lost 4 bases to trimming and J lost 2 bases, with 11 bases between them. The CDR3 nucleotides are TGTGCCAGTAGTAGTCTCCGCGAAAACACTGAAGCTTTCTTT. Its translation: CASSSLRENTEAFF.

V and J are TRBV19 and TRBJ2-3; D not certain. Looked up from germline, CDR1 is LNHDA and CDR2 is SQIVND (reference sequence). V was shortened by 1 base and J by 3 bases, with 5 bases between the two germline ends. The CDR3 is 13 residues long. CDR3 bases: TGTGCCAGTAGTATAGTTCTAACAGATACGCAGTATTTT. It encodes CASSIVLTDTQYF. Full variable domain (outside the CDR3, taken from reference TRBV19 and TRBJ2-3): DGGITQSPKYLFRKEGQNVTLSCEQNLNHDAMYWYRQDPGQGLRLIYYSQIVNDFQKGDIAEGYSVSREKKESFPLTVTSAQKNPTAFYLCASSIVLTDTQYFGPGTRLTVL.

The chain is built from TRBV28 and TRBJ1-1; no definite D call. The germline V and J ends were trimmed by 2 bases and 1 base, with 8 bases remaining between them. Per the germline V gene, CDR1 is MDHEN and CDR2 is SYDVKM. The CDR3 totals 14 residues. CDR3 coding DNA: TGTGCCAGCAGTTTAACGGGAAAGAACACTGAAGCTTTCTTT. Its translation: CASSLTGKNTEAFF.

This chain connects TRBV9 to TRBJ2-7; TRBD2 aligns across 9 bases. The CDR3 sequence is 17 residues long. Trimming removed 4 bases from V and 5 bases from J; junction bases left unmatched: 16. Germline assignment: CDR1 SGDLS and CDR2 YYNGEE. The CDR3 coding sequence is TGTGCCAGCAGCCCAGAGGGGGCTAGCGGGGCCTTGGACGAGCAGTACTTC. Its protein product is CASSPEGASGALDEQYF.

In this sample, this clone turned up a few times. The chain combines TRBV30 with TRBJ2-7; D gene ambiguous. Germline loops: CDR1 GTSNPN, CDR2 SVGIG (reference sequence). The CDR3 has 11 residues. V lost 2 bases to trimming and J lost 4 bases, with 6 bases between them. In DNA form, the CDR3 reads TGTGCCTGGAGTTTAGAATACGAGCAGTACTTC. The encoded protein is CAWSLEYEQYF.

The chain has TRBV5-4 and TRBJ2-3; TRBD1 matches 11 bases. The V gene's germline CDR1 is SGHNT and CDR2 YYREEE (reference sequence). This CDR3 is 16 amino acids long. With V trimmed by 4 bases and J by 5 bases, 9 bases remained unmatched. The CDR3 coding sequence is TGTGCCAGCAGCCTACGACGGACAGGGGGCTTAGATACGCAGTATTTT. Amino acid sequence: CASSLRRTGGLDTQYF.

The chain links TRBV9 to TRBJ2-1, with D possibly matching TRBD2 (5 bases). The V and J ends lost 0 bases and 10 bases respectively, with 5 bases between them. Looked up from germline, CDR1 is SGDLS and CDR2 is YYNGEE. This CDR3 is built from 11 residues. CDR3 DNA: TGTGCCAGCAGCGTAGCGGGGGAGCAGTTCTTC. Protein: CASSVAGEQFF.

The rearrangement uses TRBV30 and TRBJ2-3, with 7 bases matching TRBD1. J gave up 2 bases and V 3 bases, and 5 bases lay outside the gene matches. CDR1 and CDR2 from the germline V gene are GTSNPN and SVGIG (reference sequence). This CDR3 is built from 14 residues. The CDR3 nucleotides are TGTGCCTGGAGCCGGGGACAGCTCACAGATACGCAGTATTTT. Translating it yields CAWSRGQLTDTQYF.

The chain uses TRBV7-8 and TRBJ2-7, with 9 bases identical to TRBD2. Germline V gene data show CDR1 as SGHVS and CDR2 as FQNEAQ. Germline trimming cut 5 bases from V and 4 bases from J; bases unmatched to any gene: 12. The CDR3 has 16 residues. CDR3 in DNA: TGTGCCAGCAGCCCTCAAATAGCGGGAGCGGAATACGAGCAGTACTTC. Protein sequence: CASSPQIAGAEYEQYF.

The V call is TRBV2, the J call TRBJ2-5, with 11 bases lining up with TRBD2. CDR1 and CDR2 from the germline V gene are SNHLY and FYNNEI. V shed 4 bases, J shed 5 bases, and the junction held 6 bases outside the gene matches. The CDR3 loop spans 15 amino acids. As DNA, the CDR3 is TGTGCCAGCAGTGTGCTAGCGGGAGGAACGGAGACCCAGTACTTC. It encodes CASSVLAGGTETQYF.

The chain recombines TRBV6-1 with TRBJ1-5; the D gene is possibly TRBD1 (5 bases). V was trimmed by 7 bases and J by 3 bases, leaving 10 bases between them. The germline V gene has CDR1 MNHNS and CDR2 SASEGT. CDR3 size: 13 residues. CDR3 nucleotide sequence: TGTGCCAGCAACCGACAGTTCAATCAGCCCCAGCATTTT. Amino acids: CASNRQFNQPQHF.